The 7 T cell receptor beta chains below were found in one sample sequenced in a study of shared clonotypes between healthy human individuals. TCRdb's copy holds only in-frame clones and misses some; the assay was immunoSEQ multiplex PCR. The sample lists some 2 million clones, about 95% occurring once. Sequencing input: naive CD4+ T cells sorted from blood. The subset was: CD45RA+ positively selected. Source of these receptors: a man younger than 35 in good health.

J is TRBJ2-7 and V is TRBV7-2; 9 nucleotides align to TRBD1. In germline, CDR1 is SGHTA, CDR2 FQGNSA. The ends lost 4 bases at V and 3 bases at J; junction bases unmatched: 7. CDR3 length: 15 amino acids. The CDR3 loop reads CASSWDRASVYEQYF. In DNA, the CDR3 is TGTGCCAGCAGCTGGGACAGGGCTTCCGTCTACGAGCAGTACTTC.

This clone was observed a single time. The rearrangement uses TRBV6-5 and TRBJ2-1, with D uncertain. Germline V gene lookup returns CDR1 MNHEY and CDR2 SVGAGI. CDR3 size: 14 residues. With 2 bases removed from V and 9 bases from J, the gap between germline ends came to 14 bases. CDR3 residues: CASSYARGTSEQFF. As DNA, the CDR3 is TGTGCCAGCAGTTACGCCCGTGGCACGAGTGAGCAGTTCTTC.

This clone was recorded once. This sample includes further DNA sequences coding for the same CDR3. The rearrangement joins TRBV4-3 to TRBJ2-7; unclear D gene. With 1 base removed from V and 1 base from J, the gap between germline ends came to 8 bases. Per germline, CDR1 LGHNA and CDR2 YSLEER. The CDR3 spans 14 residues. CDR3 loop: CASSQAAASYEQYF. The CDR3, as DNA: TGCGCCAGCAGCCAAGCGGCGGCTTCCTACGAGCAGTACTTC.

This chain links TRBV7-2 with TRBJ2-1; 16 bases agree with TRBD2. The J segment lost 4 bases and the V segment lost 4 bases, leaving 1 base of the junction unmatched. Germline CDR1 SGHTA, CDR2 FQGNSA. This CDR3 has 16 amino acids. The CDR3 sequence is CASSSGLAGGYNEQFF. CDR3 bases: TGTGCCAGCAGCTCGGGACTAGCGGGAGGGTACAATGAGCAGTTCTTC.

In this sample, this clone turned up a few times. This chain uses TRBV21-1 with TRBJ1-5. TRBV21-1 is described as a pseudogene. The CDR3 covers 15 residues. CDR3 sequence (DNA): TGTGCCAGCGGTCCCGCCGGGGGGGGCGATCAGCCCCAGCATTTT. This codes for CASGPAGGGDQPQHF.

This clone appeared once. For the CDR3, the DNA is TGTGCCATCAGTGGCGGTGGCAGCTTGAATTCCTATAATTCACCCCTCCACTTT. Translation: CAISGGGSLNSYNSPLHF. The J gene is TRBJ1-6, the V gene TRBV10-3; D unclear. The germline gives CDR1 ENHRY, CDR2 SYGVKD. The length of the CDR3 is 18 residues. Trimming removed 4 bases from V and 1 base from J, with 17 bases in between.

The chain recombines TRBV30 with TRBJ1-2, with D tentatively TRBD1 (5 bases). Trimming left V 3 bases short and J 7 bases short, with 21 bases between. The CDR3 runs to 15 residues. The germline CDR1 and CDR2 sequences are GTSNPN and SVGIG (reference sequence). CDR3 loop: CAWRFGFGTGGGYTF. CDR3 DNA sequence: TGTGCCTGGAGATTTGGTTTTGGGACTGGAGGTGGCTACACCTTC.